This T cell receptor (beta chain) was identified during a study of human T cells and chemical hapten exposure. Time point noted: pre-sensitization, week 0. Treatment of the sample: therapeutic diphenylcyclopropenone sensitization with weekly scalp DPC. From the RACE reads, TCRdb called clonotypes with MiXCR, one entry per CDR3 protein. The sample lists around 330,000 distinct CDR3 sequences; around 5.5% were seen once. The sample holds many counts of this clonotype. V lost 3 bases, J lost 5 bases, and 28 bases lay in between. The CDR3 contains 19 residues. The sequencing used whole blood, collected in connection with sensitization to the hapten diphenylcyclopropenone (DPC). The chain employs TRBV12-3 or TRBV12-4 and TRBJ2-5; D is possibly TRBD1 (7 bases). This receptor was identified in a woman between 18 and 30 years old with alopecia areata. Some clones in this sample may be carry-over from other donors' samples. The DNA of the CDR3 is TGTGCCAGCAGTTTTTGGGCCCCCGTCCAGGGGGGAACGGCGGAGACCCAGTACTTC. Translated: CASSFWAPVQGGTAETQYF.